The T cell receptor (beta chain) described here comes from a study of OX40 agonist ivuxolimab in advanced cancers. As for the study in general: Patients were dosed intravenously with ivuxolimab at 0.01 to 10 mg/kg every 2 weeks. Study-wide points: Both CD4+ and CD8+ T cell populations in blood had undergone clonal expansion by week 6 at 0.1 to 3.0 mg/kg.

Details on this clone: Its antigen is undetermined.

The repertoire was sequenced with immunoSEQ multiplex PCR; TCRdb's copy has only in-frame clones and lacks some. The profile shows tens of thousands of clones, roughly 91% of them singletons. The clonotype originates from an adult with an advanced solid tumor such as melanoma, head and neck, liver or kidney cancer. Source: CD4+ or CD8+ T cells sorted from blood, taken in a trial of the OX40 agonist ivuxolimab.

The DNA for the CDR3 is TGTGCCAGCAGTAGAGTCTTTACAGTATTAGATGAGCAGTTCTTC. Protein sequence: CASSRVFTVLDEQFF. The V gene is TRBV2, the J gene TRBJ2-1; D is undetermined. The CDR3 loop spans 15 amino acids. V lost 5 bases and J 8 bases, leaving 19 bases between the germline ends. CDR1 SNHLY and CDR2 FYNNEI come from the germline V gene.